This T cell receptor (beta chain) appears in the sequencing data of a study of CD8 T cells in Susac syndrome. Findings and caveats of the study: In its TCR sequencing and HLA analysis, the study acknowledged that the number of individuals was relatively small.

Germline V lookup: CDR1 GTSNPN, CDR2 SVGIG (reference sequence). Trimming cost V 4 bases and J 3 bases, with 19 bases left between them. This CDR3 comprises 15 residues. Regarding this clonotype: Its antigen is undetermined.

Random hexamers were used to reverse transcribe about 0.5 to 1 ug of RNA. TCRdb ran MiXCR on the immunoSEQ multiplex PCR reads and lists one entry per CDR3 protein. Altogether a few hundred thousand distinct CDR3 sequences are present, approximately 91% being singletons, with the ten largest covering about 0.17%. CD8+ and CD4+ blood T cells underwent TCR beta sequencing. The receptor's source is a human donor with multiple sclerosis. This sequence joins TRBV30 and TRBJ2-7; D perhaps matches TRBD2 (7 bases). The sequenced sample was CD8+ T cells from PBMCs. The CDR3 sequence is CAWIKTAGGLYEQYF. CDR3 coding DNA: TGTGCCTGGATCAAAACGGCCGGGGGGCTCTACGAGCAGTACTTC.